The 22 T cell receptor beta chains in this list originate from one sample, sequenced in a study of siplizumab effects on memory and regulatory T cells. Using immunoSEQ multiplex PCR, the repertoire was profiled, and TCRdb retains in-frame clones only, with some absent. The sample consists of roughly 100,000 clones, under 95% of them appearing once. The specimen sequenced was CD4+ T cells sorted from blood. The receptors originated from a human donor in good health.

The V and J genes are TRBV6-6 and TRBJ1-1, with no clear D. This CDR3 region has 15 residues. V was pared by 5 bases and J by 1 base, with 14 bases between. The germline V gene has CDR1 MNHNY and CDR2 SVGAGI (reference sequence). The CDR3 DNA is TGTGCCAGCAGTCTTTCCTTGTCCCCGAACACTGAAGCTTTCTTT. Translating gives CASSLSLSPNTEAFF.

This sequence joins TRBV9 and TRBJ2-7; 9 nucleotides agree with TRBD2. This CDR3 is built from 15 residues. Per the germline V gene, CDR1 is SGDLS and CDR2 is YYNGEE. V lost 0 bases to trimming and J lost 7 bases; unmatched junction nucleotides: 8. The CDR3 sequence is CASSVGLAVEGEQYF. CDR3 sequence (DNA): TGTGCCAGCAGCGTAGGACTAGCGGTAGAGGGAGAGCAGTACTTC.

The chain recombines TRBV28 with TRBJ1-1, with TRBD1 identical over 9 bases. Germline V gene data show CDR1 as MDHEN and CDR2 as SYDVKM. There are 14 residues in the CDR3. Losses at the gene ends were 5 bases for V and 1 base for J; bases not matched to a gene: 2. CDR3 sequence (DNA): TGTGCCAGCAGTCGGACAGGGGCGAACACTGAAGCTTTCTTT. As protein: CASSRTGANTEAFF.

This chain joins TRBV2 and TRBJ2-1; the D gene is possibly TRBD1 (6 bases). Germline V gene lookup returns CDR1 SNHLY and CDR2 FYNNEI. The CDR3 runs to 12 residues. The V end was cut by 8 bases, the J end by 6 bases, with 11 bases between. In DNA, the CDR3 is TGTGCCAGCGCAGGGGTGGGCAATGAGCAGTTCTTC. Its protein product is CASAGVGNEQFF.

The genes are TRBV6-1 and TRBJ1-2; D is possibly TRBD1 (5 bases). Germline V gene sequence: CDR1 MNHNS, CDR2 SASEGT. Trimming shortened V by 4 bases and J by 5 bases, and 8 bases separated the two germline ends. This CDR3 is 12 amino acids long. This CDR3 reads CASSARGYGYTF. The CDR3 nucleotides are TGTGCCAGCAGTGCAAGGGGTTATGGCTACACCTTC.

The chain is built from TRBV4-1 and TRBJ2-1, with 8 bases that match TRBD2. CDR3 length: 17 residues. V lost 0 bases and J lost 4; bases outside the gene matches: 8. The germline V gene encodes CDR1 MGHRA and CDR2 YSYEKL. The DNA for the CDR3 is TGCGCCAGCAGCCAAGAGGGGCCAGCGGGGGCATACAATGAGCAGTTCTTC. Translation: CASSQEGPAGAYNEQFF.

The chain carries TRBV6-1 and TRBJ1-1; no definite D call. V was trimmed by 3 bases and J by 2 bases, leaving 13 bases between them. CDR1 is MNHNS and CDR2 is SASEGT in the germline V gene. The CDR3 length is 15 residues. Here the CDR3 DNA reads TGTGCCAGCAGTGATTCGGGGTGGGGTAACACTGAAGCTTTCTTT. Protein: CASSDSGWGNTEAFF.

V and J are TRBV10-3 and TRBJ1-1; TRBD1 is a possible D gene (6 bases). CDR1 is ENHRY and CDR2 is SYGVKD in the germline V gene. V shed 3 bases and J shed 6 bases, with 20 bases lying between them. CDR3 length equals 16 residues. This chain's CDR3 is CAISEGLKQGRPEAFF. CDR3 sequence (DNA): TGTGCCATCAGTGAAGGGTTGAAACAGGGTCGTCCTGAAGCTTTCTTT.

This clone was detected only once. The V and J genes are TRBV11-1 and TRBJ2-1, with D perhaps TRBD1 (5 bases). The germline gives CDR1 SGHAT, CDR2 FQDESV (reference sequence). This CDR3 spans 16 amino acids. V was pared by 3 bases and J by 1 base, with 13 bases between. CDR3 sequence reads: CASSFPQGSSYNEQFF. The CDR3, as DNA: TGTGCCAGCAGCTTCCCCCAGGGTTCGTCCTACAATGAGCAGTTCTTC.

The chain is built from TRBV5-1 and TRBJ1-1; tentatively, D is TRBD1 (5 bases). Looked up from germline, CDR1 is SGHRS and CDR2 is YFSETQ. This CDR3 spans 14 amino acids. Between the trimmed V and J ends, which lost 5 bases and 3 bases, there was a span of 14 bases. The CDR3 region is CASSSMGLDTEAFF. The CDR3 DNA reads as TGCGCCAGCAGTTCCATGGGGCTTGACACTGAAGCTTTCTTT.

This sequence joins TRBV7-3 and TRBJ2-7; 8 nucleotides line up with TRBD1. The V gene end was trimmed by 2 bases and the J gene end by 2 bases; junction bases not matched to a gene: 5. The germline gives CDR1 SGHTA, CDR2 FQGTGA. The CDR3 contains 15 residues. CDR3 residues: CASSLDRGPTYEQYF. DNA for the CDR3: TGTGCCAGCAGCTTAGACAGGGGACCCACCTACGAGCAGTACTTC.

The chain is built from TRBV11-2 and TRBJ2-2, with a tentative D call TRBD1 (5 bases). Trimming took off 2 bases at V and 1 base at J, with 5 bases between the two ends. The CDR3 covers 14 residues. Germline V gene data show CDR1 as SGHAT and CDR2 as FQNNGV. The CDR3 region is CASSLQGNTGELFF. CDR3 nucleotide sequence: TGTGCCAGCAGCTTACAGGGGAACACCGGGGAGCTGTTTTTT.

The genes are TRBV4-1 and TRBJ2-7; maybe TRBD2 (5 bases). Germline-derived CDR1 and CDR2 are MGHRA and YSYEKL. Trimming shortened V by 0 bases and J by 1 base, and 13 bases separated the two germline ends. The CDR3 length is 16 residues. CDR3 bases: TGCGCCAGCAGCCAAGATCTCGGACTGATGTCCTACGAGCAGTACTTC. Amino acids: CASSQDLGLMSYEQYF.

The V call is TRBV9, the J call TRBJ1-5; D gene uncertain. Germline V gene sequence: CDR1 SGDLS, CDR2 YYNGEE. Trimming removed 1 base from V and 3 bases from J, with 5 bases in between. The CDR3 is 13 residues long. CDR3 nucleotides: TGTGCCAGCAGCGTAATGGACAATCAGCCCCAGCATTTT. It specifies CASSVMDNQPQHF.

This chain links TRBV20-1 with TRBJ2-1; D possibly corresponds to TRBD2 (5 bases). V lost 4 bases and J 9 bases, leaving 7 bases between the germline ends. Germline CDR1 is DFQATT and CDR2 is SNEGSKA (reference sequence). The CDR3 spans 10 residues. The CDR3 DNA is TGCAGTGCTACCCGGGGTGAGCAGTTCTTC. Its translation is CSATRGEQFF.

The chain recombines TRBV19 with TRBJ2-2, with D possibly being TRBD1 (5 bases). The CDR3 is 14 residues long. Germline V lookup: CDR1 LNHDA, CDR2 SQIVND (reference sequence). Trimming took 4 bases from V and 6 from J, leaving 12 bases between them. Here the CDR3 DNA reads TGTGCCAGTAGTACAATAACAGGCTCCGGGGAGCTGTTTTTT. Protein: CASSTITGSGELFF.

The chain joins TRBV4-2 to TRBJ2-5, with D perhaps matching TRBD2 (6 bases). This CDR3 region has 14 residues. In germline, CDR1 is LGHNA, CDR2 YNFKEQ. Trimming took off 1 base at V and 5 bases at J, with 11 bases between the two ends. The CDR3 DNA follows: TGTGCCAGCAGCCAAGTGGCGGGACCCGAGACCCAGTACTTC. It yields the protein CASSQVAGPETQYF.

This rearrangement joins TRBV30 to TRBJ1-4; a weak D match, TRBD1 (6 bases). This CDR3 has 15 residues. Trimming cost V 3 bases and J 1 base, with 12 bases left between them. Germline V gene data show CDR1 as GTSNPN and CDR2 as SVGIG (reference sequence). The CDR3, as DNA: TGTGCCTGGAGAGGACAGTTTTTAACTAATGAAAAACTGTTTTTT. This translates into CAWRGQFLTNEKLFF.

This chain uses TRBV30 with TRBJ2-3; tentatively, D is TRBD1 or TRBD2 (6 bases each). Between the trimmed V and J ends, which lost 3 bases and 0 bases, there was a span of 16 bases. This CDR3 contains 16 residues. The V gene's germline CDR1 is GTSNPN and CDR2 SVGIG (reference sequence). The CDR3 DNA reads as TGTGCCTGGAGGAAGGAGGGGGTGACTAGCACAGATACGCAGTATTTT. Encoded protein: CAWRKEGVTSTDTQYF.

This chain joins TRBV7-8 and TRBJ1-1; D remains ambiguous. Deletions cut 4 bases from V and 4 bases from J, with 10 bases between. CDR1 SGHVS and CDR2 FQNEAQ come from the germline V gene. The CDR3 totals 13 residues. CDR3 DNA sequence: TGTGCCAGCAGCTCCGAAAAGAGCACTGAAGCTTTCTTT. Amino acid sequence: CASSSEKSTEAFF. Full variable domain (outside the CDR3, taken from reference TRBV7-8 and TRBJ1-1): GAGVSQSPRYKVAKRGQDVALRCDPISGHVSLFWYQQALGQGPEFLTYFQNEAQLDKSGLPSDRFFAERPEGSVSTLKIQRTQQEDSAVYLCASSSEKSTEAFFGQGTRLTVV.

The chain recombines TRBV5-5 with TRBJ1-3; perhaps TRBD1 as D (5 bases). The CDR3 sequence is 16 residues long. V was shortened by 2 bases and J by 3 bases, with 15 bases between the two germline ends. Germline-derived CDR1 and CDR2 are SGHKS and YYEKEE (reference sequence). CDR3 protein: CASSLPQGSGGNTIYF. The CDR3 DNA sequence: TGTGCCAGCAGCTTACCTCAGGGTAGTGGTGGAAACACCATATATTTT. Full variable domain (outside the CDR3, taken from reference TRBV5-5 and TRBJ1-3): DAGVTQSPTHLIKTRGQQVTLRCSPISGHKSVSWYQQVLGQGPQFIFQYYEKEERGRGNFPDRFSARQFPNYSSELNVNALLLGDSALYLCASSLPQGSGGNTIYFGEGSWLTVV.

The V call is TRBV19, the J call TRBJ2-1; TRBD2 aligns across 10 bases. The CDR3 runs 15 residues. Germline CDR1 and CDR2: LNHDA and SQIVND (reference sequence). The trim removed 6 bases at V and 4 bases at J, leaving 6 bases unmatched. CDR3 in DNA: TGTGCCAGTAGACTTGTAGCGGGAGGTTACAATGAGCAGTTCTTC. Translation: CASRLVAGGYNEQFF.